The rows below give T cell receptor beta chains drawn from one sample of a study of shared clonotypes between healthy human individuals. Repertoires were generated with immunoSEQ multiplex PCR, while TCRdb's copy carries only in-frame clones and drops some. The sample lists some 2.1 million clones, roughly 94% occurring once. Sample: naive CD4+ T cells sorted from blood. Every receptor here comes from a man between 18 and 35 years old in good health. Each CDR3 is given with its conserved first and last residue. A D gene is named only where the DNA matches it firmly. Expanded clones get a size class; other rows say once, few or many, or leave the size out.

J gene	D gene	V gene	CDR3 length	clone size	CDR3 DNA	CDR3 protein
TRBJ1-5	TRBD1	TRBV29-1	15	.	TGCAGCGTTGGGCTGGGGACAGGGCTCGATCAGCCCCAGCATTTT	CSVGLGTGLDQPQHF
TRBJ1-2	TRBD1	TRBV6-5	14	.	TGTGCCAGCAGTCGGACAGGACTTAACTATGGCTACACCTTC	CASSRTGLNYGYTF
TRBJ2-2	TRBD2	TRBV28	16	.	TGTGCCAGCAGTTTCCGAGCGGGGGGAAGAACCGGGGAGCTGTTTTTT	CASSFRAGGRTGELFF
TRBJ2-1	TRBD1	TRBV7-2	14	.	TGTGCCAGCAGCCAGGGACAGGCCTACAATGAGCAGTTCTTC	CASSQGQAYNEQFF
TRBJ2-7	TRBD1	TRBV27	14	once	TGTGCCAGCAGTCCTCGACAGGGTTTAAACGAGCAGTACTTC	CASSPRQGLNEQYF
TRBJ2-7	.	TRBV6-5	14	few	TGTGCCAGCAGTTACCGGACTGGAACCTACGGGCAGTACTTC	CASSYRTGTYGQYF
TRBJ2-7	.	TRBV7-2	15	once	TGTGCCAGCAGCTCTAAAAATACCAGGATCTACGAGCAGTACTTC	CASSSKNTRIYEQYF
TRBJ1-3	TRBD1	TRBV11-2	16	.	TGTGCCAGCAGCCGCCCAACAGGGGAAGCTGGAAACACCATATATTTT	CASSRPTGEAGNTIYF
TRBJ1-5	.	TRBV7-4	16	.	TGTGCCAGCAGCTCCCCAGTTGGGCCCAGCAATCAGCCCCAGCATTTT	CASSSPVGPSNQPQHF
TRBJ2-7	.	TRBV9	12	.	TGTGCCAGCAGCCCATCATACTACGAGCAGTACTTC	CASSPSYYEQYF
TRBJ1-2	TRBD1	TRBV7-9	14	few	TGTGCCAGCATCCGGACAGGGATGGGCTATGGCTACACCTTC	CASIRTGMGYGYTF
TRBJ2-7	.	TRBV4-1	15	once	TGCGCCAGCAGCCAAGGTTTACAGGGCCCCTACGAGCAGTACTTC	CASSQGLQGPYEQYF
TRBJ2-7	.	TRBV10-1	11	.	TGCGCCACCGAGCGGTGCTACGAGCAGTACTTC	CATERCYEQYF
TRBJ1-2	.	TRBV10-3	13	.	TGTGCCATCAGGCAGGCGGGGGTCGGAGGCTACACCTTC	CAIRQAGVGGYTF
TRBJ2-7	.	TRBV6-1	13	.	TGTGCCAGCAGTGAATCGGGCAGACCAGAGCAGTACTTC	CASSESGRPEQYF
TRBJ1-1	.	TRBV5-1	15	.	TGCGCCAGCAGCTTAGACTCCCTCCCGTGGACTGAAGCTTTCTTT	CASSLDSLPWTEAFF
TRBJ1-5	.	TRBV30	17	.	TGTGCCTGTGCCTCCGGGCCCCAGGCAGCGGTGGGTCAGCCCCAGCATTTT	CACASGPQAAVGQPQHF
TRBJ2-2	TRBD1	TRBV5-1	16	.	TGCGCCAGCAGCTTAGGAGGGACAGGGAACACCGGGGAGCTGTTTTTT	CASSLGGTGNTGELFF
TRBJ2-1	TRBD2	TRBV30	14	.	TGTGCCGGACAAGCGGGGAGCTCCTACAATGAGCAGTTCTTC	CAGQAGSSYNEQFF
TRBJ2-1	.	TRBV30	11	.	TGTGCCTGGAGGACTTGGTCGGAGCAGTTCTTC	CAWRTWSEQFF
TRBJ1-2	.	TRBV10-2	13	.	TGCGCCAGCAGTGGGGAGTGGGACTATGGCTACACCTTC	CASSGEWDYGYTF
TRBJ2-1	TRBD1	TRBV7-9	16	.	TGTGCCAGCAGCTTAGTGACAGGGGCAACCTACAATGAGCAGTTCTTC	CASSLVTGATYNEQFF
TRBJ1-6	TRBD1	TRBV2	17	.	TGTGCCAGCAGTGAAGTGAAGGGGGCGTCCTATAATTCACCCCTCCACTTT	CASSEVKGASYNSPLHF
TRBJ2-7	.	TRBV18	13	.	TGTGCCAGCTCCCCTAGTAGACTTTACGAGCAGTACTTC	CASSPSRLYEQYF
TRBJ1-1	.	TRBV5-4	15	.	TGTGCCAGCAGCGCGTACCGGGACCAGAACACTGAAGCTTTCTTT	CASSAYRDQNTEAFF
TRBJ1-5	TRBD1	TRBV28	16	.	TGTGCCAGCAGTTTACCACGGACAGGAGCATATCAGCCCCAGCATTTT	CASSLPRTGAYQPQHF
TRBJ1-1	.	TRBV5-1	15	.	TGCGCCAGCAGCTTGTTCGGGCAGGGTAACACTGAAGCTTTCTTT	CASSLFGQGNTEAFF
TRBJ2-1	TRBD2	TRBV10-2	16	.	TGCGCCAGCAGTCTACTAGCGCTGCGGACTTTAGGTGAGCAGTTCTTC	CASSLLALRTLGEQFF
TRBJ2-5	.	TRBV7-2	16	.	TGTGCCAGCAGCCAAACGCCAGGGCCTGCTCAAGAGACCCAGTACTTC	CASSQTPGPAQETQYF
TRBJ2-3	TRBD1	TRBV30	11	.	TGTGCCTGGCGGACAGGGGGTACGCAGTATTTT	CAWRTGGTQYF
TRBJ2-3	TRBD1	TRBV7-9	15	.	TGTGCCAGCAGCTCGGGACAGACCCTCACAGATACGCAGTATTTT	CASSSGQTLTDTQYF
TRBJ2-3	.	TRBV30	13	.	TGTGCCTGGAGTGCCGGGACGAGGGATACGCAGTATTTT	CAWSAGTRDTQYF